This TCR beta chain was identified during a study of blood T cell repertoires in COVID-19. Study overall: Donors in the United States, Italy and Spain gave samples during acute or convalescent COVID-19.

As handled by the study authors: For nucleated cells, counts were estimated from reference gene primer amplification. The assay was immunoSEQ multiplex PCR, and TCRdb's table has in-frame clones only and misses some. V, J and clone size were drawn from that table, and D and trimming were deduced from the DNA. The profile shows some 50,000 clones, less than 85% of them singletons. Sequenced material: peripheral blood. This receptor was taken from a man aged 50-60 years with active COVID-19.

The CDR3 here is CATLGDSSTGELFF. The CDR3 DNA reads TGTGCCACCTTGGGGGACTCCTCGACCGGGGAGCTGTTTTTT. V gene TRBV24-1 combines with J gene TRBJ2-2; a possible D gene is TRBD2 (6 bases). V was pared by 9 bases and J by 5 bases, with 15 bases between. Germline values: CDR1 KGHDR, CDR2 SFDVKD. There are 14 residues in the CDR3.